This T cell receptor (beta chain) was captured in a study of T cell responses to AZD1222 COVID-19 vaccine. There are 13 residues in the CDR3. Trimming took off 5 bases at V and 1 base at J, with 3 bases between the two ends. Germline values: CDR1 SGHTA, CDR2 FQGTGA. As concerns this clone: Its matching antigen is unknown.

Study-wide results and limits: Baseline serostatus was positive in only a handful of AZD1222 recipients. White British donors predominated, females outnumbered males, and clonal diversity was possibly underestimated. Two doses of AZD1222 preceded a rise in Spike-specific TCR breadth and depth. Spike was spanned by vaccine-associated CD4 TCRs, which were dominant at 160-218 and 743-854.

Clones were sequenced by immunoSEQ multiplex PCR, and TCRdb holds only the in-frame ones, with some missing. Of approximately 130,000 clones listed, about 89% are singletons. The sequence derives from an adult in good health. Sequencing was performed on peripheral blood, taken on day 0 of AZD1222 vaccination. V gene TRBV7-3 combines with J gene TRBJ2-6; the D is unclear. CDR3 residues: CASSQSGANVLTF. The DNA for the CDR3 is TGTGCCAGCAGCCAGTCTGGGGCCAACGTCCTGACTTTC.